This T cell receptor beta chain was sequenced in a study of control samples from healthy donors and cancer patients. Generated by immunoSEQ multiplex PCR, the TCRdb table keeps only in-frame clones and is missing some. Among approximately 97,000 clones listed, almost 90% were seen once. The CDR3 spans 14 residues. The V gene lost 7 bases and the J gene lost 7 bases, with 17 bases spanning the gap. Looked up from germline, CDR1 is SNHLY and CDR2 is FYNNEI. This clonotype was obtained from a man younger than 40 in good health. Sequenced sample: blood. V gene TRBV2 combines with J gene TRBJ1-5; the D is unclear. The chain's CDR3 is CASTERTFTQPQHF. The CDR3 coding sequence is TGTGCCAGCACGGAAAGAACCTTTACCCAGCCCCAGCATTTT.